A selection of T cell receptor beta chains follows, all from one sample in a study of blood T cells in healthy people across ages. TCRdb re-called the 5' RACE reads through MiXCR, storing one row per CDR3 protein. This sample yields 1.5 million to 2 million distinct CDR3 sequences, of which about 50% are seen a single time; less than 2.5% belongs to the top ten. The sequenced material came from blood. Receptors originate from a woman in her thirties or forties in good health. The CDR3 runs from the conserved cysteine through the conserved F or W. The order of the fields is J gene, V gene, CDR3 protein.

TRBJ2-5	TRBV20-1	CSATVMGRGYEETQYF
TRBJ2-3	TRBV4-3	CASSQEWAGGTDTQYF
TRBJ2-7	TRBV10-3	CAISERGGSRSYEQYF
TRBJ2-6	TRBV28	CASSRGQGSGANVLTF
TRBJ2-1	TRBV7-3	CASSLKLAGVNNEQFF
TRBJ2-5	TRBV20-1	CSASALAGAPTTQYF
TRBJ1-6	TRBV7-3	CASSFGSSGSPLHF
TRBJ2-1	TRBV4-2	CASSLSGLAGGPRDNEQFF
TRBJ2-5	TRBV5-1	CASSLLGQVGETQYF
TRBJ2-7	TRBV4-3	CASSPQGTHEQYF
TRBJ2-7	TRBV28	CAIMGSSVSSYEQYF
TRBJ1-2	TRBV7-9	CASSLVTAFGYTF
TRBJ1-1	TRBV6-6	CASSPSLRLTEAFF
TRBJ1-2	TRBV7-6	CASSPGRGRGGYTF
TRBJ2-7	TRBV6-6	CAAGGNSYEQYF
TRBJ2-7	TRBV7-2	CASSKDRTLREQYF
TRBJ2-1	TRBV5-1	CASSTDNEQFF
TRBJ1-2	TRBV25-1	CASSDGRGTIYGYTF
.	TRBV28	CASKRAPRGSLFRYEQYF
TRBJ1-2	TRBV20-1	CSAPITLGQGGYGYTF
TRBJ1-6	TRBV11-2	CASREGPNSSPLHF
TRBJ2-7	TRBV18	CASSPANAYEQYF
TRBJ2-6	TRBV7-9	CASSSAGTARSGANVLTF
TRBJ1-6	TRBV20-1	CSALGRGTSYNSPLHF
TRBJ2-5	TRBV27	CASSSLGGLSVETQYF
.	TRBV4-2	CASSPGERGETQYF
TRBJ2-5	TRBV9	CASSSRVSAETQYF
TRBJ2-1	TRBV5-1	CASSWRTDEQFF
TRBJ1-2	TRBV7-9	CASSPQGAQGYGYTF
TRBJ2-1	TRBV9	CASSVVSIRGVGQFF
TRBJ2-1	TRBV7-2	CASSPGTSGLNEQFF
TRBJ1-6	TRBV4-3	CASSQESSSYNSPLHF
TRBJ2-1	TRBV7-2	CASSCFHANEQFF
TRBJ2-1	TRBV19	CASSIAPQGANEQFF
TRBJ2-1	TRBV7-3	CASSFLTSGGNNEQFF
TRBJ1-1	TRBV5-1	CASRFLNTEAFF
TRBJ2-7	TRBV20-1	CSATPDNHEQYF
TRBJ2-1	TRBV7-2	CASSSPGTAYNEQFF
TRBJ1-2	TRBV6-5	CASSAPGITVDGYTF
TRBJ2-6	TRBV6-5	CASSPEAGANVLTF
TRBJ1-1	TRBV21-1	CASTIREEMNTEAFF
TRBJ2-4	TRBV28	CASSSGPALAKNIQYF
TRBJ1-4	TRBV5-1	CASSSPRGSDINLLFF